Listed below are T cell receptor beta chains from one sample, sequenced in a study of CD8+ T cells in alopecia areata. Clones were sequenced by immunoSEQ multiplex PCR, and TCRdb holds only the in-frame ones, with some missing. Of roughly 140,000 clones in the sample, roughly four fifths were seen once. The source was CD8+ T cells sorted from blood, collected at week 4, from a patient treated with tofacitinib. Receptors were obtained from a human donor with alopecia areata. CDR3s include the opening cysteine and the closing phenylalanine or tryptophan. A D gene is named only where the DNA matches it firmly. Where a row states a size, it is once, few, many or the class of an expanded clone; other rows omit it.

CDR3 | D | size | J | V | length
CASSLAMGGSDTQYF | TRBD2 | NA | TRBJ2-3 | TRBV7-7 | 15
CASSQGFEQFF | NA | NA | TRBJ2-1 | TRBV4-1 | 11
CASSEGAYEQYF | NA | NA | TRBJ2-7 | TRBV7-9 | 12
CASGQGNQPQHF | NA | few | TRBJ1-5 | TRBV13 | 12
CASSQYLGYNEQFF | NA | NA | TRBJ2-1 | TRBV4-1 | 14
CASSQGGTGGAYGYTF | TRBD1 | once | TRBJ1-2 | TRBV4-3 | 16
CASSSLAGLYNEQFF | TRBD2 | NA | TRBJ2-1 | TRBV7-9 | 15
CASSQEDTGTDTQYF | NA | NA | TRBJ2-3 | TRBV4-3 | 15
CASSLVASYNEQFF | NA | NA | TRBJ2-1 | TRBV5-6 | 14
CASSYSTGSVNTEAFF | TRBD1 | NA | TRBJ1-1 | TRBV6-5 | 16
CASSKGLGAGQGFYEQYF | NA | NA | TRBJ2-7 | TRBV21-1 | 18
CASSPGGRGRYGYTF | NA | NA | TRBJ1-2 | TRBV6-5 | 15
CASSLGLAGEEFF | TRBD2 | NA | TRBJ2-1 | TRBV7-8 | 13
CASSPPEDRLEQFF | NA | NA | TRBJ2-1 | TRBV13 | 14
CASSFLGKAFF | NA | NA | TRBJ1-1 | TRBV27 | 11
CASSVRLELYEQYF | NA | NA | TRBJ2-7 | TRBV5-6 | 14
CASRIIAGNEQFF | NA | NA | TRBJ2-1 | TRBV27 | 13
CASSSTDTQYF | NA | few | TRBJ2-3 | TRBV21-1 | 11
CSAIGQVSYEQYF | NA | few | TRBJ2-7 | TRBV29-1 | 13
CASSTPSSGGYSYEQYF | TRBD2 | NA | TRBJ2-7 | TRBV13 | 17
CASGFFPGPITDTQYF | NA | NA | TRBJ2-3 | TRBV12-5 | 16
CASSLGTGNGYTF | TRBD1 | NA | TRBJ1-2 | TRBV7-9 | 13
CASSFRTSPNNEQFF | TRBD2 | NA | TRBJ2-1 | TRBV7-2 | 15
CASGLARDTQYF | NA | NA | TRBJ2-3 | TRBV7-9 | 12
CASSLIRTNLAKNIQYF | NA | NA | TRBJ2-4 | TRBV27 | 17
CASSPPAGLAGGRDTQYF | TRBD2 | once | TRBJ2-3 | TRBV7-9 | 18
CASSQERHSFNYGYTF | NA | NA | TRBJ1-2 | TRBV4-3 | 16
CASRGQGATGELFF | TRBD1 | once | TRBJ2-2 | TRBV4-1 | 14
CASSQFAGWTGELFF | NA | NA | TRBJ2-2 | TRBV23-1 | 15
CAIGTYEQYF | NA | NA | TRBJ2-7 | TRBV6-5 | 10
CASSLGGADQPQHF | NA | NA | TRBJ1-5 | TRBV7-9 | 14
CASTQTGTDEQYF | TRBD1 | NA | TRBJ2-7 | TRBV7-2 | 13
CASSQDGDRSWYGYTF | NA | NA | TRBJ1-2 | TRBV4-2 | 16
CASRRGTEAFF | NA | NA | TRBJ1-1 | TRBV6-1 | 11
CASSLSVNNEQFF | NA | NA | TRBJ2-1 | TRBV27 | 13
CASSPSGGYNEQFF | TRBD2 | once | TRBJ2-1 | TRBV5-1 | 14
CASSLGRKYTQYF | NA | NA | TRBJ2-3 | TRBV5-6 | 13
CSVDGWQGSETQYF | NA | NA | TRBJ2-5 | TRBV29-1 | 14
CASSEGQGLEQYF | NA | NA | TRBJ2-7 | TRBV5-1 | 13